The clone carrying this T cell receptor (beta chain) rates as medium-sized. The antigen is unknown. The input was around 0.5 ug total RNA; TCR beta cDNA was made from it with a constant-region primer. Construction of TCR beta libraries relied on three successive nested multiplex PCR rounds employing slightly modified ARM-PCR. TRBV1-TRBV30 forward primers paired with a C-beta reverse primer were used in the first two PCR rounds, which ran approximately 10 cycles each. TCRdb called the multiplex PCR reads again in MiXCR, with one record for every CDR3 protein. The sample lists fewer than 40,000 distinct CDR3 sequences; around 71% were seen once. Germline CDR1 reads LGHNA; CDR2 reads YNFKEQ. The length of the CDR3 is 15 residues. The junction had 2 bases not matched to a gene; V was cut back by 1 base and J by 0 bases. This specimen comes from a study of tumor-infiltrating lymphocytes in primary liver carcinoma. Study-level findings and limits: Tumors carried a top-250-clone fraction significantly exceeding that of blood (p = 0.039).

Without any cell sorting, roughly 20-30 mg of bulk tissue yielded co-extracted RNA and DNA. Sequences were obtained from liver tumor tissue from sampling region 3. Subset indicated: tumor region T3, left-lateral pole. The chain couples TRBV4-2 to TRBJ2-5; TRBD2 agrees at 7 bases. The clonotype originates from a woman aged 25 to 39 with primary liver carcinoma and hepatitis B virus infection. The CDR3 protein is CASSQGGRDQETQYF. The CDR3 DNA reads as TGTGCCAGCAGCCAAGGAGGGAGGGACCAAGAGACCCAGTACTTC.